These T cell receptor beta chains were read from a single sample in a study of blood T cell repertoires in COVID-19. Generated by immunoSEQ multiplex PCR, the TCRdb table keeps only in-frame clones and is missing some. The data hold about 480,000 clones, with about 89% observed a single time. Input material: peripheral blood. These receptors were obtained from a woman between 50 and 59 years old with COVID-19, enrolled during active disease. Both conserved end residues are part of each CDR3. A D gene is named only where the DNA matches it firmly. For some rows the clone size is stated as once, few or many, or as a class when expanded; others skip it.

len,j_gene,abundance,v_gene,d_gene,CDR3aa,CDR3nt
20,TRBJ2-7,NA,TRBV4-2,TRBD2,CASSQDTHSAGGPISYEQYF,TGTGCCAGCAGCCAAGATACTCATTCGGCGGGGGGGCCCATTTCCTACGAGCAGTACTTC
13,TRBJ1-6,NA,TRBV10-3,NA,CASYRDHNSPLHF,TGTGCCAGTTACAGGGATCATAATTCACCCCTCCACTTT
12,TRBJ2-7,few,TRBV29-1,TRBD1,CSPAQGAYEQYF,TGCAGCCCTGCGCAGGGGGCCTACGAGCAGTACTTC
13,TRBJ2-7,NA,TRBV30,NA,CAWESGGMIEQYF,TGTGCCTGGGAGTCGGGGGGCATGATCGAGCAGTACTTC
15,TRBJ2-1,NA,TRBV5-6,TRBD1,CASSAGTGEGNEQFF,TGTGCCAGCAGCGCCGGGACAGGGGAAGGCAATGAGCAGTTCTTC
14,TRBJ1-1,NA,TRBV28,NA,CASSLAGVYTEAFF,TGTGCCAGCAGTTTGGCGGGGGTATACACTGAAGCTTTCTTT
14,TRBJ2-3,NA,TRBV9,NA,CASSVDGHTDTQYF,TGTGCCAGCAGCGTAGATGGCCACACAGATACGCAGTATTTT
12,TRBJ2-5,NA,TRBV12-5,NA,CASSGLVETQYF,TGTGCTAGCTCGGGGTTGGTGGAGACCCAGTACTTC
14,TRBJ1-1,NA,TRBV3-1/TRBV3-2,NA,CASSSADSDTEAFF,TGTGCCAGCAGCTCCGCGGACAGTGACACTGAAGCTTTCTTT
15,TRBJ1-6,NA,TRBV5-6,NA,CASSLLRENNSPLHF,TGTGCCAGCAGCTTACTCCGGGAAAATAATTCACCCCTCCACTTT
13,TRBJ1-2,NA,TRBV18,NA,CASSLRDSYGYTF,TGTGCCAGCTCGCTGAGGGATAGCTATGGCTACACCTTC
16,TRBJ2-1,NA,TRBV5-1,TRBD2,CASSLASGGEYNEQFF,TGCGCCAGCAGCTTGGCTAGCGGGGGGGAGTACAATGAGCAGTTCTTC
16,TRBJ2-2,NA,TRBV2,NA,CASSPRVPPYGGELFF,TGTGCCAGCAGTCCCAGGGTACCGCCTTACGGCGGGGAGCTGTTTTTT
14,TRBJ1-6,few,TRBV27,TRBD1,CASSWTGYNSPLHF,TGTGCCAGCAGCTGGACAGGGTATAATTCACCCCTCCACTTT